A single sample is the source of the 8 T cell receptor beta chains below, sequenced in a study of blood T cell repertoires in COVID-19. Assay: immunoSEQ multiplex PCR; the TCRdb copy retains only in-frame clones and omits some. The sample lists some 250,000 clones; under 90% were seen once. The sequenced sample was PBMCs or T cells enriched from blood (not recorded which). The receptors were sampled from a woman aged 25 to 39 with acute COVID-19.

This clone was observed a single time. This chain links TRBV25-1 with TRBJ1-4; D might be TRBD1 (6 bases). V lost 4 bases and J lost 3, with 12 bases in between. CDR1 and CDR2 (germline): MGHDK, SYGVNS. The CDR3 is 15 amino acids. CDR3 sequence (DNA): TGTGCCAGCAGTGCACACAGGGCGGCTAATGAAAAACTGTTTTTT. Translating it yields CASSAHRAANEKLFF.

This clone came up once. CDR3 nucleotide sequence: TGTGCCAGCAGTCGCAGGGGTTCTACCTACAATGAGCAGTTCTTC. It is translated as CASSRRGSTYNEQFF. The chain carries TRBV6-5 and TRBJ2-1; D may be TRBD1 (6 bases). V lost 5 bases and J lost 2, with 13 bases in between. The CDR3 runs 15 residues. Germline V gene data show CDR1 as MNHEY and CDR2 as SVGAGI.

The table lists this clone with a count of one. The chain recombines TRBV14 with TRBJ2-7; TRBD1 is a possible D gene (5 bases). Trimming took 3 bases from V and 6 from J, leaving 12 bases between them. The CDR3 contains 13 residues. Germline V gene sequence: CDR1 SGHDN, CDR2 FVKESK. CDR3 amino acids: CASSQARVGEQYF. Here the CDR3 DNA reads TGTGCCAGCAGCCAGGCCAGGGTAGGCGAGCAGTACTTC.

The chain recombines TRBV5-1 with TRBJ2-1; 10 bases map to TRBD1. From germline, CDR1 is SGHRS and CDR2 YFSETQ. The CDR3 extends over 16 amino acids. Losses at the gene ends were 0 bases for V and 3 bases for J; bases not matched to a gene: 3. The CDR3 DNA is TGCGCCAGCAGCTTGGGAGGGACAGGGGACTACAATGAGCAGTTCTTC. Protein: CASSLGGTGDYNEQFF.

This clone has more than one count but fewer than ten. The chain uses TRBV6-1 and TRBJ1-1; 7 nucleotides match TRBD1. Germline trimming cut 5 bases from V and 11 bases from J; bases unmatched to any gene: 5. Germline V lookup: CDR1 MNHNS, CDR2 SASEGT. The CDR3 sequence is 11 residues long. CDR3 nucleotides: TGTGCCAGCAGTCCTCGGGACAGTGCTTTCTTT. Protein product: CASSPRDSAFF.

This chain connects TRBV6-5 to TRBJ1-1, with TRBD1 matching over 8 bases. V trimming: 7 bases; J trimming: 5 bases; junction bases outside the gene matches: 6. Looked up from germline, CDR1 is MNHEY and CDR2 is SVGAGI. The CDR3 extends over 13 amino acids. The CDR3 DNA follows: TGTGCCAGCACCGGACAGGGAAGGACTGAAGCTTTCTTT. It translates to CASTGQGRTEAFF.

The chain carries TRBV4-1 and TRBJ2-1; 11 nucleotides align to TRBD2. The CDR3 length is 18 residues. Germline-derived CDR1 and CDR2 are MGHRA and YSYEKL. After removal of 0 bases from V and 13 bases from J, the junction contained 17 bases not matched to a gene. CDR3 DNA: TGCGCCAGCAGCCAAGAGGGGGGACTAGCGGCCTGGGCTAGGATCCAGTTCTTC. Its translation is CASSQEGGLAAWARIQFF.

This chain links TRBV5-6 with TRBJ2-5; D gene unclear. The CDR3 runs to 12 residues. Germline CDR1 SGHDT, CDR2 YYEEEE. V lost 4 bases to trimming and J lost 5 bases, with 9 bases between them. CDR3 nucleotide sequence: TGTGCCAGCAGCCAGGCTCCGGAGACCCAGTACTTC. It encodes CASSQAPETQYF.